The clone carrying this TCR beta chain was seen only once. Profiling relied on immunoSEQ multiplex PCR, and the TCRdb table lists in-frame clones only, not all of them. Of roughly 93,000 clones listed, nearly 90% were seen once; the top ten hold 8% to 10%. This entry belongs to a study of blood T cell repertoires in COVID-19. CDR1 and CDR2 (germline): LNHDA, SQIVND (reference sequence). V dropped 7 bases and J dropped 4; count of bases not matched to a gene: 5. This CDR3 comprises 13 residues. The sample taken for sequencing was peripheral blood. The TCR sequence derives from a middle-aged man with acute or convalescent COVID-19. The chain is built from TRBV19 and TRBJ2-3, with 7 bases identical to TRBD2. The CDR3 sequence: CASNFAGADTQYF. The CDR3 DNA sequence: TGTGCCAGTAACTTTGCGGGGGCAGATACGCAGTATTTT.